This TCR beta chain was sequenced during a study of CD8 T cells in Susac syndrome. Study background: At blood draw, Susac syndrome patients were therapy-naive, on corticosteroids, or on intravenous immunoglobulin alone.

In this sample, this clonotype turned up once. Blood CD8+ and CD4+ T cells underwent high-throughput TCR beta sequencing. This CDR3 is 15 amino acids long. The germline gives CDR1 SGDLS, CDR2 YYNGEE. The V segment lost 4 bases and the J segment 0 bases; nucleotides outside the gene matches: 5. Random hexamers were used to reverse transcribe an amount of roughly 0.5 to 1 ug RNA. The immunoSEQ assay covered 54 Vbeta and 13 Jbeta segments for CDR3. TCRdb called the immunoSEQ multiplex PCR reads again in MiXCR, with one record for every CDR3 protein. The table has around 90,000 distinct CDR3 sequences, about 96% seen once.

This sequence joins TRBV9 and TRBJ1-2; 8 nucleotides align to TRBD1. The sequenced material came from CD8+ T cells from PBMCs. The receptor was isolated from a human donor with Susac syndrome. The CDR3 coding sequence is TGTGCCAGCAGCCTTGGGACAGGAGCTAACTATGGCTACACCTTC. It is translated as CASSLGTGANYGYTF. Drawing the rest from reference TRBV9 and TRBJ1-2, the complete variable domain is DSGVTQTPKHLITATGQRVTLRCSPRSGDLSVYWYQQSLDQGLQFLIQYYNGEERAKGNILERFSAQQFPDLHSELNLSSLELGDSALYFCASSLGTGANYGYTFGSGTRLTVV.